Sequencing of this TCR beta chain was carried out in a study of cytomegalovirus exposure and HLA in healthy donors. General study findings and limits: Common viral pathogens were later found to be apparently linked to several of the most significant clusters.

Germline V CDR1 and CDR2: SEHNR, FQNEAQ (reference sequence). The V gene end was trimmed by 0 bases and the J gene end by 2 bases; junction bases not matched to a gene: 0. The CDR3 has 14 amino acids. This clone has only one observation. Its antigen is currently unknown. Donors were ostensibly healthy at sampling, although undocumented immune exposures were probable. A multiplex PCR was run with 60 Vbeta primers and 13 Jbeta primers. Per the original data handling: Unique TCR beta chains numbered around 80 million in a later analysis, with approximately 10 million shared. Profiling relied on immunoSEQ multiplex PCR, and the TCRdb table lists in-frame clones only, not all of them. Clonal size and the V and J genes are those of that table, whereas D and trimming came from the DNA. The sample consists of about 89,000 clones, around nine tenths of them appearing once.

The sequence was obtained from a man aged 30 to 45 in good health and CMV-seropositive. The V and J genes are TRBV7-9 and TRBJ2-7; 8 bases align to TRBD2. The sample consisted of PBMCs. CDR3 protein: CASSLASGAYEQYF. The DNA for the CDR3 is TGTGCCAGCAGCTTAGCTAGCGGGGCCTACGAGCAGTACTTC.